A selection of T cell receptor beta chains follows, all from one sample in a study of somatic mutations in cytotoxic T cells in rheumatoid arthritis. Clones were sequenced by immunoSEQ multiplex PCR, and TCRdb holds only the in-frame ones, with some missing. The data contain approximately 12,000 clones, roughly four fifths of them singletons. The specimen sequenced was CD8+ T cells sorted from blood. These receptors originate from a woman between 55 and 75 years old in good health. Each CDR3 is given with its conserved first and last residue.

TRBJ2-1,16,TRBV2,CASSESRGISYNEQFF
TRBJ1-3,13,TRBV13,CASSWDMEDTIYF
TRBJ2-5,13,TRBV5-6,CASSFIPGETQYF
TRBJ2-1,15,TRBV7-3,CASSLGGGSYNEQFF
TRBJ1-6,17,TRBV2,CASSSRQGNSYNSPLHF
TRBJ2-1,15,TRBV5-6,CASSSTRGGLYEQFF
TRBJ2-1,15,TRBV7-9,CASSSTGGAWNEQFF
TRBJ1-2,15,TRBV4-1,CASSQGLQEVRRYTF
TRBJ1-1,15,TRBV7-2,CASSSTGASNTEAFF
TRBJ1-1,12,TRBV18,CASSQGNTEAFF
TRBJ2-1,14,TRBV2,CASRPTTGFAEQFF
TRBJ2-1,16,TRBV7-2,CASSLGGLAGGNEQFF
TRBJ2-1,17,TRBV30,CAWSDGGGIIPYNEQFF
TRBJ2-3,15,TRBV7-2,CASSQGLANGGTQYF
TRBJ1-3,15,TRBV6-1,CASSFWEGSGNTIYF
TRBJ2-3,16,TRBV9,CASSVGGRGPTDTQYF
TRBJ2-7,14,TRBV9,CASSPTGTAYEQYF
TRBJ1-1,12,TRBV7-9,CASSSTGGEAFF
TRBJ2-1,13,TRBV9,CASSGEGGSEQFF
TRBJ2-5,13,TRBV7-2,CASSADRSGTQYF
TRBJ2-5,15,TRBV11-1,CASSLAEDRGETQYF
TRBJ2-2,17,TRBV4-1,CASSPGLAGLNTGELFF
TRBJ2-3,12,TRBV6-6,CASSPGLSAQYF
TRBJ2-1,17,TRBV5-4,CASSLGTSGDNYNEQFF
TRBJ2-7,14,TRBV7-6,CASSLSASSYEQYF
TRBJ1-4,14,TRBV5-4,CANRTFTYYEKLFF
TRBJ1-2,16,TRBV7-9,CASSLDREVSNYGYTF
TRBJ1-5,14,TRBV19,CASSLGQGNQPQHF
TRBJ2-1,15,TRBV27,CASSLSLAGDNEQFF